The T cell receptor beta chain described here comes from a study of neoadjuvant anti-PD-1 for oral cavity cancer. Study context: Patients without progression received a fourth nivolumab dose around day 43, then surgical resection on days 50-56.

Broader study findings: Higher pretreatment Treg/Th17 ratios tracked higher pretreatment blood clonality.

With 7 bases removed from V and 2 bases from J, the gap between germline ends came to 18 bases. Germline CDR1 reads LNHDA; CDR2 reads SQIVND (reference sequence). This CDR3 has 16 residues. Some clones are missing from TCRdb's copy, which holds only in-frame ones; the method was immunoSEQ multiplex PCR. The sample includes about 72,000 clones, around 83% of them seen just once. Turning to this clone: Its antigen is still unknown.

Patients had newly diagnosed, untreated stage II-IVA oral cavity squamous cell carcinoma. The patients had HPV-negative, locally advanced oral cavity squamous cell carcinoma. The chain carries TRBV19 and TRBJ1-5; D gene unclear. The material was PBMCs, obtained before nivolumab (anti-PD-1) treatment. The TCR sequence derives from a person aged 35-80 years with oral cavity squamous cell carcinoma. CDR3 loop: CASTQAAQFGNQPQHF. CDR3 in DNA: TGTGCCAGTACCCAGGCAGCACAGTTTGGCAATCAGCCCCAGCATTTT.